These T cell receptor beta chains were read from a single sample in a study of T cell repertoires in aging, cancer and after chemotherapy. Each CDR3 protein gets one entry after TCRdb re-called the multiplex PCR reads with MiXCR. The table includes some 2,500 distinct CDR3 sequences, about 25% detected once. Source material: blood. The receptors were gathered from a human donor with a solid tumor. Both conserved end residues are part of each CDR3. The D gene is left open where the match is weak. The listing skips clone size in some rows; elsewhere it reads once, few, many or a size class.

medium-sized,TRBJ2-1,TRBV12-3/TRBV12-4,NA,TGTGCCAGCAGTTTAGGGCCTTACAATGAGCAGTTCTTC,CASSLGPYNEQFF
few,TRBJ2-7,TRBV20-1,TRBD2,TGCAGTGTTCGGCCGTCAGGGGGACTAGCGGGAAACGAGCAGTACTTC,CSVRPSGGLAGNEQYF
large,TRBJ1-5,TRBV29-1,NA,TGCAGCGTAATGCGGGGATCGGGTCAGCCCCAGCATTTT,CSVMRGSGQPQHF
few,TRBJ1-1,TRBV14,NA,TGTGCCAGCAGCCCTTCACGATGGGGTGCCACTGAAGCTTTCTTT,CASSPSRWGATEAFF
few,TRBJ1-6,TRBV5-6,NA,TGCGCCAGCAGCTCCCTTGAGGGGAATTCACCCCTCCACTTT,CASSSLEGNSPLHF
NA,TRBJ1-3,TRBV11-2,NA,TGTGCCAGCAGCAGGGGTCGACGCCAACTCAGCTCTGGAAACACCATATATTTT,CASSRGRRQLSSGNTIYF
medium-sized,TRBJ2-7,TRBV6-6,NA,TGTGCCAGCAGTTATTCGCTTACCAGGGACGAGCAGTACTTC,CASSYSLTRDEQYF
medium-sized,TRBJ2-1,TRBV10-3,NA,TGTGCCATCAGTGATGGGGGGATCTTGGACAATGAGCAGTTCTTC,CAISDGGILDNEQFF
NA,TRBJ2-7,TRBV19,TRBD2,TGTGCCAGTAGATGGACCCTTGGACTAGCGGGTACCCGCCCCATTAGCGAGCAGTACTTC,CASRWTLGLAGTRPISEQYF
medium-sized,TRBJ1-5,TRBV5-5,TRBD1,TGTGCCAGCAGCTTGGTAGGGACAGGGGGATTCGATCAGCCCCAGCATTTT,CASSLVGTGGFDQPQHF
NA,TRBJ2-2,TRBV19,TRBD1,TGTGCCAGTAGTCCCGGGACAGGGGGATACGGGGAGCTGTTTTTT,CASSPGTGGYGELFF
medium-sized,TRBJ2-1,TRBV5-1,TRBD2,TGCGCCAGCAGCTTGGCGGTAGCGGGGGGATACAATGAGCAGTTCTTC,CASSLAVAGGYNEQFF
medium-sized,TRBJ1-5,TRBV18,TRBD1,TGTGCCAGCTCACCTACAGGGGGAATTCAGCCCCAGCATTTT,CASSPTGGIQPQHF
medium-sized,TRBJ1-2,TRBV27,TRBD1,TGTGCCAGCAGTTCTCCCGGGACAGGGGCTGACGGCTACACCTTC,CASSSPGTGADGYTF
medium-sized,TRBJ2-7,TRBV27,NA,TGTGCCAGCAGTCCAGGGGCCTCCTACGAGCAGTACTTC,CASSPGASYEQYF
medium-sized,TRBJ1-5,TRBV19,TRBD1,TGTGCCAGTAGTACCCATTTAACAGGGGGTAGCAATCAGCCCCAGCATTTT,CASSTHLTGGSNQPQHF
NA,TRBJ2-7,TRBV20-1,NA,TGCAGTGCTAGACAGGGAATTTCCTACGAGCAGTACTTC,CSARQGISYEQYF
NA,TRBJ1-1,TRBV5-1,NA,TGCGCCAGCAGAGTTGGAGAATATGAAGCTTTCTTT,CASRVGEYEAFF
NA,TRBJ1-6,TRBV7-9,TRBD1,TGTGCCAGCGGAGGGTCCGGGACAGACCATTCACCCCTCCACTTT,CASGGSGTDHSPLHF
medium-sized,TRBJ2-5,TRBV6-5,TRBD2,TGTGCCAGCAGTTCCAAAGCGGGAAGGGAAGAGACCCAGTACTTC,CASSSKAGREETQYF
NA,TRBJ2-6,TRBV28,NA,TGTGCCAGCAGTTTTGGGGACGCAAACTCTGGGGCCAACGTCCTGACTTTC,CASSFGDANSGANVLTF
medium-sized,TRBJ2-7,TRBV5-5,NA,TGTGCCAGCAGCTTGCGGAGCGACTCCTACGAGCAGTACTTC,CASSLRSDSYEQYF
NA,TRBJ2-1,TRBV7-9,NA,TGTGCCAGCAGCTCGAGTAAGCCCGGGACCTTCTCCTACAATGAGCAGTTCTTC,CASSSSKPGTFSYNEQFF
medium-sized,TRBJ2-1,TRBV24-1,NA,TGTGCCACCAGTGAAGCCGGGCCTTCCTACAATGAGCAGTTCTTC,CATSEAGPSYNEQFF
medium-sized,TRBJ2-5,TRBV12-3/TRBV12-4,TRBD2,TGTGCCAGCAGAAAAGCGGGAGTGGAGACCCAGTACTTC,CASRKAGVETQYF
NA,TRBJ2-7,TRBV2,NA,TGTGCCAGCAGTGAGGGTCGGGACGAGCAGTACTTC,CASSEGRDEQYF
once,TRBJ2-3,TRBV15,TRBD2,TGTGCCACCAGCAGAGGGGAGGGGAGTACTAGCACAGATACGCAGTATTTT,CATSRGEGSTSTDTQYF
few,TRBJ2-1,TRBV7-9,NA,TGTGCCAGCAGCTTAGCGAGCGGTGAGCAGTTCTTC,CASSLASGEQFF
few,TRBJ1-4,TRBV7-2,NA,TGTGCCAGCAGCAGAGGAGGGGGGGCCCTGGGTGAAAAACTGTTTTTT,CASSRGGGALGEKLFF
medium-sized,TRBJ2-1,TRBV5-4,NA,TGTGCCAGCAGTATAAGGGCGACCCTCGGGGAGCAGTTCTTC,CASSIRATLGEQFF
medium-sized,TRBJ2-1,TRBV12-3/TRBV12-4,TRBD2,TGTGCCAGCAGGCAGACTAGCGGGACTCTAAATGAGCAGTTCTTC,CASRQTSGTLNEQFF
NA,TRBJ2-1,TRBV19,TRBD1,TGTGCCAGTAGTACTCGTGGGACAGGGGTCAATGAGCAGTTCTTC,CASSTRGTGVNEQFF
few,TRBJ2-5,TRBV5-4,NA,TGTGCCAGCAGCTTGGGTTTTGACAGCCGGGAGACCCAGTACTTC,CASSLGFDSRETQYF
large,TRBJ2-1,TRBV19,NA,TGTGCCAGTAGTATCAAGAGCGACAGCTCCTACAATGAGCAGTTCTTC,CASSIKSDSSYNEQFF
few,TRBJ2-5,TRBV24-1,NA,TGTGCCACCAGTGATTTGGCCCAGGGATTACAAGAGACCCAGTACTTC,CATSDLAQGLQETQYF
large,TRBJ2-1,TRBV19,NA,TGTGCCAGTAGTGTAGGAGGGTCCCACAATGAGCAGTTCTTC,CASSVGGSHNEQFF
few,TRBJ1-1,TRBV10-3,NA,TGTGCCATCAGTGAGTCGGCCGCGGGCAGGCTCTCCCTTTTCTCCACTGAAGCTTTCTTT,CAISESAAGRLSLFSTEAFF
medium-sized,TRBJ1-2,TRBV15,NA,TGTGCCACCAGCAGACCTGGGTCAGGGGCTAACTATGGCTACACCTTC,CATSRPGSGANYGYTF
few,TRBJ2-7,TRBV20-1,TRBD1,TGCAGTGCTAGTACAGGGGGCAACGAGCAGTACTTC,CSASTGGNEQYF
few,TRBJ1-2,TRBV7-9,TRBD1,TGTGCCAGCAGCCCCCTCCAGGGGGTTTCCACCTTC,CASSPLQGVSTF
NA,TRBJ2-7,TRBV30,TRBD1,TGTGCCTGGAGTTCGACAGGGGGCGGGCAGTACTTC,CAWSSTGGGQYF
medium-sized,TRBJ2-5,TRBV12-3/TRBV12-4,TRBD1,TGTGCCAGCAGTGCAGGGGGAAAGACCCAGTACTTC,CASSAGGKTQYF
medium-sized,TRBJ1-1,TRBV5-4,NA,TGTGCCAGCAGCTTGACGGCGGTGGGGTTCGATGAAGCTTTCTTT,CASSLTAVGFDEAFF
NA,TRBJ2-7,TRBV5-4,NA,TGTGCCAGCAGCTTGGTGGGGTGGGGCTCCTACGAGCAGTACTTC,CASSLVGWGSYEQYF
medium-sized,TRBJ1-5,TRBV6-2/TRBV6-3,NA,TGTGCCAGCAGCCTCGACAGCATTAATCAGCCCCAGCATTTT,CASSLDSINQPQHF
few,TRBJ2-7,TRBV20-1,NA,TGCAGTGCTCCGCCGTATCCAGGGTCCTACGAGCAGTACTTC,CSAPPYPGSYEQYF
medium-sized,TRBJ2-7,TRBV6-2/TRBV6-3,NA,TGTGCCACCTTACCACTTGAGACAGTAGGTTGGATGTACGAGCAGTACTTC,CATLPLETVGWMYEQYF
medium-sized,TRBJ2-1,TRBV6-5,TRBD2,TGTGCCAGCAGTTACTCTAGCGGGAGCTCCTACAATGAGCAGTTCTTC,CASSYSSGSSYNEQFF
medium-sized,TRBJ1-5,TRBV27,NA,TGTGCCAGCAGAGGAACAGGGAGAAAGAGCAATCAGCCCCAGCATTTT,CASRGTGRKSNQPQHF
NA,TRBJ1-5,TRBV19,TRBD1,TGTGCCAGTACCGTGACAGGGGGTAGCAATCAGCCCCAGCATTTT,CASTVTGGSNQPQHF
few,TRBJ1-2,TRBV28,NA,TGTGCCAGCATCCCCAACAGCCCCTATGGCTACACCTTC,CASIPNSPYGYTF
NA,TRBJ2-1,TRBV20-1,TRBD2,TGCAGTGCTAGAGATCAGGGCGGGACTAGCGGGAAGTGGGATGAGCAGTTCTTC,CSARDQGGTSGKWDEQFF
NA,TRBJ2-2,TRBV5-1,NA,TGCGCCAGCAGATTTAGCGAGGACACCGGGGAGCTGTTTTTT,CASRFSEDTGELFF
NA,TRBJ2-7,TRBV5-1,TRBD1,TGCGCCAGCAGCTTCGACCCGGGACAGGGGGCGGGGGAGCAGTACTTC,CASSFDPGQGAGEQYF
few,TRBJ2-1,TRBV4-2,NA,TGTGCCAGCAGCCAAGAAATACCGAGGCTAGCCCCCTACAATGAGCAGTTCTTC,CASSQEIPRLAPYNEQFF
medium-sized,TRBJ2-5,TRBV7-2,TRBD1,TGTGCCAGCAAACAGGGGGTTAATTTCTATGAGACCCAGTACTTC,CASKQGVNFYETQYF
medium-sized,TRBJ1-1,TRBV12-3/TRBV12-4,NA,TGTGCCAGCAGTTTGACAGAGAGCACTGAAGCTTTCTTT,CASSLTESTEAFF
medium-sized,TRBJ2-1,TRBV5-6,TRBD2,TGTGCCAGCAGCTGCATGGGACTAGCGGGAGATTGCAATGAGCAGTTCTTC,CASSCMGLAGDCNEQFF
large,TRBJ2-4,TRBV19,NA,TGTGCCAGTAGTATAGGGCTCGAAGACATTCAGTACTTC,CASSIGLEDIQYF